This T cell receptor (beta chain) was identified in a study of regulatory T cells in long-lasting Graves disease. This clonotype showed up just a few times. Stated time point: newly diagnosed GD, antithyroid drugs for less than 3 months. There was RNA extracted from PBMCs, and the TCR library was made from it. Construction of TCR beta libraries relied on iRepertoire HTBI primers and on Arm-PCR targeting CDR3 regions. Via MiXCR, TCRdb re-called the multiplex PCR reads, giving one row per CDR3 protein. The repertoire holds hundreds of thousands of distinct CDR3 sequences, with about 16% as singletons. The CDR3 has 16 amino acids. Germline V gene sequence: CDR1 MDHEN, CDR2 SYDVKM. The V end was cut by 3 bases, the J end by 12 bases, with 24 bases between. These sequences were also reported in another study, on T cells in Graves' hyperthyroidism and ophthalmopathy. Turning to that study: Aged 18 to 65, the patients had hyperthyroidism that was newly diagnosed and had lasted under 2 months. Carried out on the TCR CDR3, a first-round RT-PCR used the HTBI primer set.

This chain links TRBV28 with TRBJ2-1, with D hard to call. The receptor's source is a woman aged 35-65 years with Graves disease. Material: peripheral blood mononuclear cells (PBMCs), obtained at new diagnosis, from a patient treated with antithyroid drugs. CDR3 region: CASSLRRSSQSYRQFF. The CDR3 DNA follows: TGTGCCAGCAGTTTGAGGAGAAGCTCCCAATCGTATCGGCAGTTCTTC.